This T cell receptor (beta chain) was documented in a study of T cells in Graves' hyperthyroidism and ophthalmopathy. General study results and limits: Among thyroid clonotypes expanded above 0.001, most also appeared in blood.

If no ophthalmopathy progression occurred within 18 months, Graves' hyperthyroidism was stable. Clinical symptoms, serum thyroxine, TRAb, thyroid ultrasound and orbital computed tomography established diagnosis. The germline CDR1 and CDR2 sequences are ENHRY and SYGVKD. Trimming removed 6 bases from V and 9 bases from J, with 18 bases in between. The CDR3 contains 14 residues. This clonotype was observed at least ten times. Its antigen is currently unknown. The investigators amplified TCR beta CDR3 regions from RNA transcripts. First-round RT-PCR targeting the TCR CDR3 was performed with the HTBI primer set. One entry per CDR3 protein, called by TCRdb with MiXCR from the multiplex PCR reads. The sample yields more than 600,000 distinct CDR3 sequences, about 16% seen once.

The rearrangement links TRBV10-3 to TRBJ2-1; a weak D match, TRBD2 (5 bases). This sequence originates from a man aged 18 to 29 with Graves' hyperthyroidism. The sequenced material came from blood. CDR3 residues: CAISAGDPRREQFF. The CDR3 region has the DNA TGTGCCATCAGCGCGGGTGATCCCCGTCGTGAGCAGTTCTTC.